The 2 T cell receptor beta chains listed next were all sequenced from one sample in a study of TIL therapy for anti-PD-1-resistant metastatic lung cancer. Described time point: pre-treatment sample, taken before nivolumab and TIL therapy. The immunoSEQ assay was v3. Method: immunoSEQ multiplex PCR; TCRdb's copy keeps in-frame clones and lacks some. The repertoire holds some 16,000 clones, with around 68% as singletons. Sample: blood, taken at baseline. These TCRs come from a person aged 25-85 years with non-small cell lung cancer.

The chain is built from TRBV6-5 and TRBJ2-1; perhaps TRBD2 as D (6 bases). Germline CDR1 and CDR2: MNHEY and SVGAGI. The CDR3 totals 16 residues. Trimming pared 0 bases from V and 3 bases from J, leaving 12 bases between. CDR3 DNA sequence: TGTGCCAGCAGTTACTCGGGGACTGCCCTCTACAATGAGCAGTTCTTC. It is translated as CASSYSGTALYNEQFF.

This clone was counted only a few times. The chain has TRBV6-4 and TRBJ2-5; 10 bases line up with TRBD2. Germline CDR1 MRHNA, CDR2 SNTAGT. With 3 bases clipped from V and 2 bases from J, the junction kept 3 bases outside the gene matches. This CDR3 comprises 15 residues. CDR3: CASSDKAGGQETQYF. As DNA, the CDR3 is TGTGCCAGCAGTGATAAAGCGGGGGGGCAAGAGACCCAGTACTTC.